This T cell receptor beta chain comes out of a study of T cell responses to AZD1222 COVID-19 vaccine. Study in general: Some second doses came at about 4 weeks and others at about 12 weeks; these were pooled. Study-level points and caveats: The sample set comprised mostly white British donors with more females, and clonal diversity was possibly underestimated. Spike-specific TCR repertoires showed rising breadth and depth after two AZD1222 doses. Close to half of spike-specific TCRs reportedly recognize unmutated variant regions.

Here immunoSEQ multiplex PCR was the method, and the copy in TCRdb shows in-frame clones only, minus some. The data contain 55,000 to 80,000 clones, roughly 80% of them singletons. On this clone: The antigen remains unidentified.

The V and J ends lost 2 bases and 4 bases respectively, with 12 bases between them. This CDR3 is 14 amino acids long. Germline V gene data show CDR1 as SGHTA and CDR2 as FQGNSA. The genes are TRBV7-2 and TRBJ2-7; a weak D match, TRBD1 (6 bases). Here the sequenced sample was peripheral blood, taken on day 0 of AZD1222 vaccination. This clonotype originated in an adult in good health. The CDR3: CASSLSQGQYEQYF. The CDR3 nucleotides read TGTGCCAGCAGCTTATCACAGGGTCAGTACGAGCAGTACTTC.